This T cell receptor (beta chain) was documented in a study of T cells in Graves' hyperthyroidism and ophthalmopathy. Study findings and constraints: Separation of ophthalmopathy from stable hyperthyroidism was achieved by a 13 V-J model.

RNA transcripts gave rise to amplified TCR beta CDR3 regions. HTBI primers drove first-round RT-PCR of the TCR CDR3. In TCRdb, the multiplex PCR reads were re-called with MiXCR into one record per CDR3 protein. The sample has under 400,000 distinct CDR3 sequences, 16% seen once. Points on this clonotype: The antigen remains unidentified.

V gave up 0 bases and J gave up 5 bases, with 12 bases separating them. Germline CDR1 reads SGHTA; CDR2 reads FQGTGA. This CDR3 region has 15 residues. V and J are TRBV7-3 and TRBJ2-3; D remains unclear. The receptor was isolated from a man under 40 with Graves' hyperthyroidism. Input material: blood. The CDR3 sequence is CASSLTHGGKDTQYF. CDR3 coding DNA: TGTGCCAGCAGCTTAACCCATGGTGGGAAAGATACGCAGTATTTT. Filled out from reference TRBV7-3 and TRBJ2-3, the complete variable domain reads GAGVSQTPSNKVTEKGKYVELRCDPISGHTALYWYRQSLGQGPEFLIYFQGTGAADDSGLPNDRFFAVRPEGSVSTLKIQRTERGDSAVYLCASSLTHGGKDTQYFGPGTRLTVL.